Listed below are T cell receptor beta chains from one sample, sequenced in a study of OX40 agonist ivuxolimab in advanced cancers. Some clones are missing from TCRdb's copy, which holds only in-frame ones; the method was immunoSEQ multiplex PCR. The sample lists 55,000 to 85,000 clones; over 75% were seen once. Specimen: CD4+ or CD8+ T cells sorted from blood, collected in a trial of the OX40 agonist ivuxolimab. These receptors were taken from an adult with an advanced solid tumor such as melanoma, head and neck, liver or kidney cancer. Each CDR3 is given with its conserved first and last residue. The order of the fields is D gene, V gene, J gene, CDR3 length, clone size, CDR3 protein, CDR3 DNA. A D gene is named only where the DNA matches it firmly. A clone size is listed for some rows: how often the clone was seen (once, few, many), or a class if it is expanded.

D gene: -; V gene: TRBV7-9; J gene: TRBJ1-4; CDR3 length: 19; clone size: once; CDR3 protein: CASSLGLSVGVLNNEKLFF; CDR3 DNA: TGTGCCAGCAGCTTAGGGTTGTCCGTGGGTGTACTCAACAATGAAAAACTGTTTTTT
D gene: -; V gene: TRBV19; J gene: TRBJ1-2; CDR3 length: 14; clone size: -; CDR3 protein: CASSMYWGANGYTF; CDR3 DNA: TGTGCCAGTAGTATGTATTGGGGGGCGAATGGCTACACCTTC
D gene: -; V gene: TRBV4-3; J gene: TRBJ1-4; CDR3 length: 16; clone size: -; CDR3 protein: CASSQLTDGGVEKLFF; CDR3 DNA: TGCGCCAGCAGCCAACTGACGGACGGGGGCGTGGAAAAACTGTTTTTT
D gene: TRBD1; V gene: TRBV4-3; J gene: TRBJ2-7; CDR3 length: 17; clone size: -; CDR3 protein: CASSPQGPLQGGYEQYF; CDR3 DNA: TGCGCCAGCAGCCCCCAAGGTCCCTTACAGGGGGGCTACGAGCAGTACTTC
D gene: TRBD1; V gene: TRBV6-5; J gene: TRBJ1-2; CDR3 length: 14; clone size: -; CDR3 protein: CASSRQGAGYGYTF; CDR3 DNA: TGTGCCAGCAGCAGACAGGGGGCGGGTTATGGCTACACCTTC
D gene: TRBD2; V gene: TRBV6-1; J gene: TRBJ2-3; CDR3 length: 13; clone size: -; CDR3 protein: CASGGGASDTQYF; CDR3 DNA: TGTGCCAGCGGCGGGGGGGCCTCAGATACGCAGTATTTT
D gene: -; V gene: TRBV4-3; J gene: TRBJ1-2; CDR3 length: 14; clone size: -; CDR3 protein: CASSTTPGFSGYTF; CDR3 DNA: TGCGCCAGCAGCACTACCCCAGGGTTTAGTGGCTACACCTTC
D gene: -; V gene: TRBV6-4; J gene: TRBJ2-6; CDR3 length: 14; clone size: -; CDR3 protein: CAKDWRTGANVLTF; CDR3 DNA: TGTGCCAAGGATTGGAGAACTGGGGCCAACGTCCTGACTTTC
D gene: TRBD1; V gene: TRBV10-2; J gene: TRBJ1-6; CDR3 length: 14; clone size: few; CDR3 protein: CASSLGQGNSPLHF; CDR3 DNA: TGCGCCAGCAGCCTCGGACAGGGGAATTCACCCCTCCACTTT
D gene: TRBD1; V gene: TRBV9; J gene: TRBJ1-4; CDR3 length: 15; clone size: -; CDR3 protein: CASSVLGQPAEKLFF; CDR3 DNA: TGTGCCAGCAGCGTATTGGGACAGCCTGCGGAAAAACTGTTTTTT
D gene: -; V gene: TRBV5-1; J gene: TRBJ1-1; CDR3 length: 15; clone size: -; CDR3 protein: CASSLSAGAVTEAFF; CDR3 DNA: TGCGCCAGCAGCTTGTCCGCAGGGGCGGTCACTGAAGCTTTCTTT
D gene: -; V gene: TRBV21-1; J gene: TRBJ2-3; CDR3 length: 16; clone size: few; CDR3 protein: CATLQQQPLSTDTQYF; CDR3 DNA: TGTGCCACCCTCCAGCAGCAACCACTTAGCACAGATACGCAGTATTTT
D gene: -; V gene: TRBV4-3; J gene: TRBJ1-1; CDR3 length: 15; clone size: -; CDR3 protein: CASSQGDTLGTEAFF; CDR3 DNA: TGCGCCAGCAGCCAGGGGGACACCCTTGGAACTGAAGCTTTCTTT
D gene: -; V gene: TRBV7-9; J gene: TRBJ1-2; CDR3 length: 15; clone size: few; CDR3 protein: CASSLAGSSFYGYTF; CDR3 DNA: TGTGCCAGCAGCTTAGCGGGGTCCAGCTTCTATGGCTACACCTTC
D gene: TRBD1; V gene: TRBV6-4; J gene: TRBJ1-2; CDR3 length: 13; clone size: -; CDR3 protein: CASSGQGTGGYTF; CDR3 DNA: TGTGCCAGCAGCGGACAGGGGACGGGTGGCTACACCTTC
D gene: -; V gene: TRBV6-6; J gene: TRBJ2-4; CDR3 length: 16; clone size: -; CDR3 protein: CASSYLSQGGKNIQYF; CDR3 DNA: TGTGCCAGCAGTTACTTGTCCCAGGGAGGCAAAAACATTCAGTACTTC
D gene: -; V gene: TRBV6-6; J gene: TRBJ1-2; CDR3 length: 11; clone size: -; CDR3 protein: CACRQDYGYTF; CDR3 DNA: TGTGCCTGCCGACAGGACTATGGCTACACCTTC
D gene: -; V gene: TRBV19; J gene: TRBJ1-2; CDR3 length: 16; clone size: -; CDR3 protein: CASSISGTEANYGYTF; CDR3 DNA: TGTGCCAGTAGTATCTCCGGGACTGAAGCTAACTATGGCTACACCTTC
D gene: -; V gene: TRBV6-6; J gene: TRBJ2-1; CDR3 length: 13; clone size: -; CDR3 protein: CASSYSSYNEQFF; CDR3 DNA: TGTGCCAGCAGTTATTCGTCCTACAATGAGCAGTTCTTC
D gene: TRBD1; V gene: TRBV7-2; J gene: TRBJ1-2; CDR3 length: 15; clone size: -; CDR3 protein: CASSPGTGTVYGYTF; CDR3 DNA: TGTGCCAGCAGCCCCGGGACAGGAACGGTCTATGGCTACACCTTC
D gene: TRBD1; V gene: TRBV6-5; J gene: TRBJ2-5; CDR3 length: 14; clone size: -; CDR3 protein: CASSSATGGETQYF; CDR3 DNA: TGTGCCAGCAGTTCTGCGACAGGGGGAGAGACCCAGTACTTC
D gene: -; V gene: TRBV7-2; J gene: TRBJ1-1; CDR3 length: 15; clone size: -; CDR3 protein: CASSHIQRRNTEAFF; CDR3 DNA: TGTGCCAGCAGTCATATACAGAGACGTAACACTGAAGCTTTCTTT
D gene: -; V gene: TRBV5-1; J gene: TRBJ2-7; CDR3 length: 14; clone size: -; CDR3 protein: CASSLGYTSYEQYF; CDR3 DNA: TGCGCCAGCAGCTTGGGGTATACCTCCTACGAGCAGTACTTC
D gene: -; V gene: TRBV5-1; J gene: TRBJ1-1; CDR3 length: 15; clone size: -; CDR3 protein: CASSLALGGNTEAFF; CDR3 DNA: TGCGCCAGCAGCTTGGCTTTAGGGGGGAACACTGAAGCTTTCTTT